The 26 T cell receptor beta chains given below trace back to one sample, sequenced in a study of vaccination and CD4 T cells after COVID-19 (dated by TCRdb to 2022 to 2024). Which antigens these TCRs recognize remains unknown. In the paper's terms, the treatment or condition label means: roughly 10-day PBMC culture with coronavirus spike peptide pools or control peptides (ViraFEST assay). Library prep was done by PCR. The instrument was an Illumina iSeq 100. DNA from cultured CD4+ T cells was subjected to TCR sequencing with the Oncomine TCR Beta short-read assay at the Johns Hopkins FTIC core. TCRdb applied fastp at Q25 and MiXCR to the public reads, then kept only in-frame beta chains. Rows with a matching CDR3 protein are joined into one entry that keeps the most common DNA and genes. This sample gives 9,000 to 10,000 distinct CDR3 sequences in total; roughly 34% of them show up just once. The ten largest clones represent more than 15% of the sample.

The sample was CD4+ T cells from blood, cultured in vitro. The source of these receptors is a human donor who had recovered from COVID-19.

The J gene is TRBJ2-5, the V gene TRBV15; no reliable D call. Trimming pared 0 bases from V and 2 bases from J, leaving 16 bases between. The germline CDR1 and CDR2 sequences are LNHNV and YYDKDF (reference sequence). This CDR3 comprises 17 residues. CDR3 in amino acids: CATSRDDWTDSQETQYF. The CDR3 DNA sequence: TGTGCCACCAGCAGAGATGACTGGACGGATTCTCAAGAGACCCAGTACTTC.

The chain links TRBV7-2 to TRBJ1-2, with a tentative D call TRBD1 (5 bases). Germline CDR1 and CDR2: SGHTA and FQGNSA. Trimming removed 7 bases at V and 4 bases at J, with 19 bases between. The CDR3 spans 15 residues. As DNA, the CDR3 is TGTGCCAGCATCCCTGCCGGTAGACAGCTCTATGGCTACACCTTC. This sequence encodes CASIPAGRQLYGYTF.

The CDR3 DNA follows: TGTGCCAGCAGCTCAGAGGGCCCCCGCTCTGGAAACACCATATATTTT. Translation gives CASSSEGPRSGNTIYF. The chain couples TRBV7-9 to TRBJ1-3; D is unresolved. The CDR3 runs 16 residues. Trimming cost V 4 bases and J 0 bases, with 13 bases left between them. Per germline, CDR1 SEHNR and CDR2 FQNEAQ (reference sequence).

This chain uses TRBV10-3 with TRBJ1-1; TRBD1 might be the D (6 bases). Germline lookup yields CDR1 ENHRY and CDR2 SYGVKD. CDR3 length: 14 residues. Deletions cut 3 bases from V and 1 base from J, with 9 bases between. The CDR3 loop reads CAISDPQGNTEAFF. CDR3 in DNA: TGTGCCATCAGTGACCCACAGGGGAACACTGAAGCTTTCTTT.

The rearrangement uses TRBV12-5 and TRBJ1-1, with 11 bases lining up with TRBD1. Germline V CDR1 and CDR2: LGHNT, FRNRAP. The CDR3 totals 15 residues. Unmatched junction bases numbered 3, after V lost 2 bases and J lost 4 bases. The CDR3 loop is CASGLFGQGATEAFF. In DNA form, the CDR3 reads TGTGCTAGTGGTTTGTTTGGACAGGGGGCCACTGAAGCTTTCTTT.

The chain has TRBV6-5 and TRBJ1-5; D gene unclear. V shed 4 bases and J shed 3 bases, with 19 bases lying between them. The germline V gene has CDR1 MNHEY and CDR2 SVGAGI. This CDR3 contains 17 residues. CDR3 residues: CASSLRLGMGPNQPQHF. The DNA for the CDR3 is TGTGCCAGCAGTTTAAGGCTAGGGATGGGCCCCAATCAGCCCCAGCATTTT.

The CDR3 DNA sequence: TGCAGTGCACTACTAGCGGGGGGCGAGACCCAGTACTTC. It encodes CSALLAGGETQYF. The chain recombines TRBV20-1 with TRBJ2-5, with 12 bases that match TRBD2. Unmatched junction bases numbered 4, after V lost 6 bases and J lost 5 bases. This CDR3 has 13 amino acids. Germline V gene data show CDR1 as DFQATT and CDR2 as SNEGSKA (reference sequence).

The chain has TRBV21-1 and TRBJ2-1; TRBD1 is the table's D call and was not checked against the DNA. TRBV21-1 is shown as a pseudogene. The CDR3 covers 16 residues. The CDR3 coding sequence is TGTGCCAGCAGGCTTCCGGACAGGGAAGGGAACAATGAGCAGTTCTTC. It codes for CASRLPDREGNNEQFF.

In its sample, this clonotype was seen a few times. The chain carries TRBV6-5 and TRBJ1-3, with D possibly TRBD1 on 5 matching bases. Germline V gives CDR1 MNHEY, CDR2 SVGAGI. CDR3 length: 15 amino acids. Trimming removed 4 bases at V and 0 bases at J, with 10 bases between. The DNA of the CDR3 is TGTGCCAGCAGTTTTGGACACAACTCTGGAAACACCATATATTTT. Translated, it gives CASSFGHNSGNTIYF.

The chain has TRBV6-5 and TRBJ1-2, with TRBD1 matching 7 bases. The germline V gene has CDR1 MNHEY and CDR2 SVGAGI. The CDR3 is made up of 15 amino acids. Unmatched junction bases numbered 11, after V lost 0 bases and J lost 10 bases. CDR3 DNA: TGTGCCAGCAGTTACTCTTTGGGGGACAGTGGATACTACACCTTC. Translating it yields CASSYSLGDSGYYTF.

This clonotype occurred a few times. The chain combines TRBV20-1 with TRBJ1-3, with D unresolved. Germline V CDR1 and CDR2: DFQATT, SNEGSKA (reference sequence). This CDR3 comprises 17 residues. The V and J ends lost 0 bases and 0 bases respectively, with 15 bases between them. The CDR3, as DNA: TGCAGTGCTAGAGAGGATGTCGTGACGGACTCTGGAAACACCATATATTTT. Translating it yields CSAREDVVTDSGNTIYF.

Only a few counts were recorded for this clonotype. The chain links TRBV15 to TRBJ2-1; 7 bases align to TRBD1. V lost 1 base to trimming and J lost 3 bases; unmatched junction nucleotides: 0. Per the germline V gene, CDR1 is LNHNV and CDR2 is YYDKDF (reference sequence). The CDR3 loop spans 14 amino acids. The CDR3 loop is CATSRGTGYNEQFF. CDR3 DNA sequence: TGTGCCACCAGCAGAGGGACAGGCTACAATGAGCAGTTCTTC.

V is TRBV10-3 and J is TRBJ2-2; 9 nucleotides match TRBD1. CDR1 is ENHRY and CDR2 is SYGVKD in the germline V gene. This CDR3 has 14 residues. Trimming took 5 bases from V and 6 from J; bases not matched to a gene: 4. CDR3 amino acids: CAISYGTGPGELFF. The CDR3 DNA reads TGTGCCATCAGTTACGGGACAGGGCCCGGGGAGCTGTTTTTT.

This clonotype was detected only once. The chain employs TRBV29-1 and TRBJ1-2; D is possibly TRBD1 (6 bases). The germline V gene has CDR1 SQVTM and CDR2 ANQGSEA. V was shortened by 0 bases and J by 7 bases, with 18 bases between the two germline ends. CDR3 size: 15 residues. In nucleotides, the CDR3 is TGCAGCGTTGAAGATAGCAATCCAGGGGCGAGTGGCTACACCTTC. This codes for CSVEDSNPGASGYTF. Looking up the rest from reference TRBV29-1 and TRBJ1-2 gives the full variable domain: SAVISQKPSRDICQRGTSLTIQCQVDSQVTMMFWYRQQPGQSLTLIATANQGSEATYESGFVIDKFPISRPNLTFSTLTVSNMSPEDSSIYLCSVEDSNPGASGYTFGSGTRLTVV.

The chain recombines TRBV11-2 with TRBJ1-3; 7 bases match TRBD1. Trimming took 2 bases from V and 1 from J; bases not matched to a gene: 5. The CDR3 is made up of 16 amino acids. Germline values: CDR1 SGHAT, CDR2 FQNNGV. The DNA for the CDR3 is TGTGCCAGCAGCTTACTTGGCAGGGGGTCTGGAAACACCATATATTTT. This codes for CASSLLGRGSGNTIYF.

J is TRBJ2-4 and V is TRBV6-1, with a weak D call TRBD1 (6 bases). The germline V and J ends were trimmed by 3 bases and 1 base, with 13 bases remaining between them. In germline, CDR1 is MNHNS, CDR2 SASEGT. The CDR3 totals 16 residues. The DNA for the CDR3 is TGTGCCAGCAGTGAGGACAGATTTGTCGCCAAAAACATTCAGTACTTC. Protein: CASSEDRFVAKNIQYF.

The sample holds a few counts of this clonotype. This chain connects TRBV29-1 to TRBJ1-2; D is unresolved. The CDR3 is 11 residues long. The germline CDR1 and CDR2 sequences are SQVTM and ANQGSEA. V lost 5 bases and J lost 8, with 12 bases in between. CDR3 nucleotide sequence: TGCAGCGTTTGGGAAGCCGGGGGCTACACCTTC. This encodes CSVWEAGGYTF.

The gene calls are TRBV11-3 and TRBJ2-5; D tentatively reads TRBD1 or TRBD2 (5 bases each). The CDR3 runs 15 residues. CDR1 SGHNT and CDR2 YENEEA come from the germline V gene. V gave up 3 bases and J gave up 1 base, with 12 bases separating them. As DNA, the CDR3 is TGTGCCAGCAGCTTTGGGGGAAATAGCCAAGAGACCCAGTACTTC. It specifies CASSFGGNSQETQYF.

This clonotype was detected a few times. The gene calls are TRBV6-1 and TRBJ2-7; D unresolved. Germline CDR1 MNHNS, CDR2 SASEGT. Between the trimmed V and J ends, which lost 6 bases and 0 bases, there was a span of 12 bases. The CDR3 is 14 residues long. This CDR3 is CASRDTRRSYEQYF. The CDR3, as DNA: TGTGCCAGCAGGGATACCCGGCGCTCCTACGAGCAGTACTTC.

This clonotype has a handful of counts. This chain connects TRBV4-2 to TRBJ2-3; no clear D. Germline V gene sequence: CDR1 LGHNA, CDR2 YNFKEQ. Trimming shortened V by 0 bases and J by 3 bases, and 4 bases separated the two germline ends. CDR3 length: 13 amino acids. CDR3: CASSQDITDTQYF. The DNA for the CDR3 is TGTGCCAGCAGCCAAGATATAACAGATACGCAGTATTTT.

The rearrangement joins TRBV19 to TRBJ1-1; perhaps TRBD1 as D (5 bases). Germline assignment: CDR1 LNHDA and CDR2 SQIVND (reference sequence). V shed 3 bases and J shed 3 bases, with 8 bases lying between them. CDR3 size: 13 residues. CDR3 sequence (DNA): TGTGCCAGTAGTATGAGGGACGACACTGAAGCTTTCTTT. Amino acids: CASSMRDDTEAFF.

CDR3 region: CASGVVVNTGELFF. Here the CDR3 DNA reads TGTGCCAGCGGAGTGGTGGTAAACACCGGGGAGCTGTTTTTT. The rearrangement uses TRBV2 and TRBJ2-2; D gene uncertain. Germline V gives CDR1 SNHLY, CDR2 FYNNEI. V shed 8 bases and J shed 2 bases, with 12 bases lying between them. There are 14 residues in the CDR3.

V and J are TRBV2 and TRBJ2-7; D may be TRBD1 (6 bases). Germline loops: CDR1 SNHLY, CDR2 FYNNEI. The germline V and J ends were trimmed by 8 bases and 4 bases, with 21 bases remaining between them. The CDR3 covers 15 residues. This CDR3 reads CASLGAGKGGYEQYF. The CDR3 nucleotides are TGTGCCAGCCTGGGGGCCGGAAAGGGTGGGTACGAGCAGTACTTC.

The chain recombines TRBV6-5 with TRBJ2-1; D gene unclear. Trimming stripped 2 bases from V and 0 bases from J, with 8 bases between. CDR1 and CDR2 (germline): MNHEY, SVGAGI. This CDR3 has 15 amino acids. The DNA of the CDR3 is TGTGCCAGCAGTTACGAGGCGAGCTCCTACAATGAGCAGTTCTTC. It codes for CASSYEASSYNEQFF.

This clonotype occurred a few times. This chain uses TRBV7-2 with TRBJ1-2; D unresolved. CDR3 length equals 11 residues. Germline CDR1 SGHTA, CDR2 FQGNSA. The ends were cut back, 1 base at V and 7 bases at J, with 4 bases in the middle. The CDR3 loop reads CASSLDTGYTF. Here the CDR3 DNA reads TGTGCCAGCAGCTTAGATACTGGCTACACCTTC.

This chain connects TRBV21-1 to TRBJ1-1; TRBD1 is the table's D call, not checked against the DNA. TRBV21-1 is termed a pseudogene. The CDR3 is 16 amino acids. The DNA for the CDR3 is TGTGCCAGCAGCAAAGCCACGGGTAGGGGAACCACTGAAGCTTTCTTT. This sequence encodes CASSKATGRGTTEAFF.